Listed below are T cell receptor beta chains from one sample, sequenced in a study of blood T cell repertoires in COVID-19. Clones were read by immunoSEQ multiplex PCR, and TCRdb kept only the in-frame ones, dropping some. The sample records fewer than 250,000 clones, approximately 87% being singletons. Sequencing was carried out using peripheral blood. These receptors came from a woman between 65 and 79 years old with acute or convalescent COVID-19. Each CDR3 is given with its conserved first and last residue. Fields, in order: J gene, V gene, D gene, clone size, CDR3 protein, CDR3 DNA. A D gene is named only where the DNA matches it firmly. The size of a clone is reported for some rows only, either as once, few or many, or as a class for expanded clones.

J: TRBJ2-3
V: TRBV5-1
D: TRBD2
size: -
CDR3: CASSALGLASTDTQYF
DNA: TGCGCCAGCAGCGCTCTGGGACTAGCGAGCACAGATACGCAGTATTTT

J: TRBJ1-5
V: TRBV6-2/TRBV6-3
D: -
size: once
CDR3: CASSTLRGGGNQPQHF
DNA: TGTGCCAGCAGTACGCTAAGAGGGGGTGGCAATCAGCCCCAGCATTTT

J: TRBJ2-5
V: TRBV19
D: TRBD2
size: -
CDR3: CASSPRYSRTSQGTQYF
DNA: TGTGCCAGTAGTCCAAGATATTCCCGGACTAGCCAGGGGACCCAGTACTTC

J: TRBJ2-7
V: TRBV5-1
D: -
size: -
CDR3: CASSLGGEYEQYF
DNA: TGCGCCAGCAGCTTGGGGGGAGAGTACGAGCAGTACTTC

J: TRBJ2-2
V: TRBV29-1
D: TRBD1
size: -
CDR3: CSVDRGLTGELFF
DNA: TGCAGCGTTGACAGGGGGCTCACCGGGGAGCTGTTTTTT

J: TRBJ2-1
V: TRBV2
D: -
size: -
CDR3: CASSVWGDEQFF
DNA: TGTGCCAGCAGTGTGTGGGGGGATGAGCAGTTCTTC

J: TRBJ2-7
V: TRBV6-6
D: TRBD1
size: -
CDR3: CASRPGQGAGEQYF
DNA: TGTGCCAGCAGACCCGGACAGGGGGCTGGCGAGCAGTACTTC

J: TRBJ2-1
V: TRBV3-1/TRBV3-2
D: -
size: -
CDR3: CASSQDRGRSNEQFF
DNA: TGTGCCAGCAGCCAAGACAGGGGCCGGTCCAATGAGCAGTTCTTC

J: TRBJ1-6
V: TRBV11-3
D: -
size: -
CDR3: CASSRSYNSPLHF
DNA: TGTGCCAGCAGCCGTTCCTATAATTCACCCCTCCACTTT

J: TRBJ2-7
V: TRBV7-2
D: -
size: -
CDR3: CASSHPGNEQYF
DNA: TGTGCCAGCAGCCACCCAGGCAACGAGCAGTACTTC

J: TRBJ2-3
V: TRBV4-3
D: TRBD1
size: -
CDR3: CASSQGPGQGSDTQYF
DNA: TGCGCCAGCAGCCAAGGCCCCGGACAGGGAAGCGATACGCAGTATTTT

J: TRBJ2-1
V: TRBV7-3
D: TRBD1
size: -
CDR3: CASSSQGALGYNEQFF
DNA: TGTGCCAGCAGCTCACAGGGGGCTTTAGGTTACAATGAGCAGTTCTTC

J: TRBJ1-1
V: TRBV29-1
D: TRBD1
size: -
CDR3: CSTWTGFNTEAFF
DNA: TGCAGCACCTGGACAGGGTTTAACACTGAAGCTTTCTTT

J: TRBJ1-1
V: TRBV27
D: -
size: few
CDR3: CASSYKAGGWVFF
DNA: TGTGCCAGCAGTTACAAAGCTGGCGGCTGGGTTTTCTTT

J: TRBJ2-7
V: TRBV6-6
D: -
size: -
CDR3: CASSSLGEQYF
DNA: TGTGCCAGCAGTTCCCTCGGGGAGCAGTACTTC

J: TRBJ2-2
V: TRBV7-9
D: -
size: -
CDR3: CASSLETGSTGELFF
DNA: TGTGCCAGCAGCTTGGAAACGGGGAGCACCGGGGAGCTGTTTTTT

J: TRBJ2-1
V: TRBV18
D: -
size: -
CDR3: CASSRLAAEGEQFF
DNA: TGTGCCAGCTCACGTTTAGCCGCGGAGGGTGAGCAGTTCTTC

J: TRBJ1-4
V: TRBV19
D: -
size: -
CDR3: CASSISRNEKLFF
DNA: TGTGCCAGTAGTATTTCTCGGAATGAAAAACTGTTTTTT

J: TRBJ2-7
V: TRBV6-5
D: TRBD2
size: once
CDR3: CASSYRGSESAYEQYF
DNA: TGTGCCAGCAGTTACCGCGGGAGTGAGTCGGCGTACGAGCAGTACTTC

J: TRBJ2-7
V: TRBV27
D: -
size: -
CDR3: CASSPGYPPYEQYF
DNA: TGTGCCAGCAGCCCAGGCTATCCCCCCTACGAGCAGTACTTC

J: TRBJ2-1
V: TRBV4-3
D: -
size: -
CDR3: CASSQDLGHEQFF
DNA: TGCGCCAGCAGCCAAGATCTGGGGCATGAGCAGTTCTTC

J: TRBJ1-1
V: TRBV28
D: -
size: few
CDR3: CASSLSAPGGEAFF
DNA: TGTGCCAGCAGTTTATCAGCCCCCGGCGGCGAAGCTTTCTTT

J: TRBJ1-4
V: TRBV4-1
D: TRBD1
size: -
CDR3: CASSQPQGGVEKLFF
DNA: TGCGCCAGCAGCCAACCACAGGGGGGGGTTGAAAAACTGTTTTTT

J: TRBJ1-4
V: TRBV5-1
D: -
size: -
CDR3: CASSLGSTGYEKLFF
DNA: TGCGCCAGCAGCTTGGGGTCGACAGGTTATGAAAAACTGTTTTTT

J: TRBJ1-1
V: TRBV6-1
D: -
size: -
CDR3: CASSEALQYRNTEAFF
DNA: TGTGCCAGCAGTGAAGCGCTTCAGTACAGGAACACTGAAGCTTTCTTT

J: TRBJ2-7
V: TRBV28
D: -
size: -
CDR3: CASSFLGDVTAYEQYF
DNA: TGTGCCAGCAGTTTCTTAGGGGATGTCACAGCCTACGAGCAGTACTTC

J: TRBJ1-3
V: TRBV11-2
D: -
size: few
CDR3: CASSLGLSWSSGNTIYF
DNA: TGTGCCAGCAGCTTAGGGCTCTCCTGGAGCTCTGGAAACACCATATATTTT

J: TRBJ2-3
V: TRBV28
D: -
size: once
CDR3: CASSLSGSDTQYF
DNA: TGTGCCAGCAGTTTATCCGGGTCAGATACGCAGTATTTT

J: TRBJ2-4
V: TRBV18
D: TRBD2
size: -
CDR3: CASSPGGTKNIQYF
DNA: TGTGCCAGCTCACCGGGGGGGACCAAAAACATTCAGTACTTC

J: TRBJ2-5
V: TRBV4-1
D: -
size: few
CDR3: CASSQPDSPEETQYF
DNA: TGCGCCAGCAGCCAACCGGACAGCCCCGAAGAGACCCAGTACTTC

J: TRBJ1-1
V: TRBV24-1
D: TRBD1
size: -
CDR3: CATTSGTGVNTEAFF
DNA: TGTGCCACCACTTCCGGGACAGGGGTGAACACTGAAGCTTTCTTT

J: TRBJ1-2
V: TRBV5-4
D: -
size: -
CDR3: CASSLEPYGYTF
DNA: TGTGCCAGCAGCTTGGAGCCATACGGCTACACCTTC

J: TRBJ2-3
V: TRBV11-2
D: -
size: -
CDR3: CASSLVSDTQYF
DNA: TGTGCCAGCAGCTTAGTCTCGGATACGCAGTATTTT

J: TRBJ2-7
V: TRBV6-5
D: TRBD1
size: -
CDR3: CASSFSGQTYEQYF
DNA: TGTGCCAGCAGTTTCTCGGGACAGACCTACGAGCAGTACTTC

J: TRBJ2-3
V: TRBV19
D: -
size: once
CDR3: CASTIGGPSTDTQYF
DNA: TGTGCCAGTACCATCGGAGGACCTAGCACAGATACGCAGTATTTT

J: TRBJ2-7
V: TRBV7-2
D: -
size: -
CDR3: CASSPQRAQGEQYF
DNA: TGTGCCAGCAGCCCCCAACGGGCCCAGGGCGAGCAGTACTTC

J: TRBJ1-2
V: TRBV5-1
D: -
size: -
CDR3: CASSSQGAYGYTF
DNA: TGCGCCAGCAGCTCACAGGGCGCCTATGGCTACACCTTC